This T cell receptor beta chain was captured by sequencing in a study of molecular identifiers for immune sequencing clone quantification. Overall study context: Naive CD8 cell RNA, from approximately 20,000 or 100,000 cells, was split five ways in replicates, with four sequenced. General study results and limits: Over 99% of effector molecules, but under 1% in naive cells, were held by clones with more than 20 RNA copies.

Bulk TCR libraries were made with methods that had been previously described and with listed TCR primers. TCRdb passed the PCR reads through MiXCR, listing each CDR3 protein once. The sample yields approximately 500,000 distinct CDR3 sequences, roughly 25% seen once. Germline CDR1 is MDHEN and CDR2 is SYDVKM. CDR3 length equals 17 residues. Libraries for naive CD8 T cells, which were made from about 19,000 to 1,100,000 sorted cells, drew on 10%, 30% or 50% of the RNA. Regarding this clonotype: Its target is not known. A much larger clone differs by one base, so this may be a read error.

Input material: naive CD8+ T cells from blood, with Jurkat cell RNA spiked in. Stated subset: FACS-sorted CD8+CD4-CCR7+CD45RA+ naive T cells. The J gene is TRBJ2-3, the V gene TRBV28; 15 positions agree with TRBD2. This TCR was sampled from a human donor in good health. Some libraries in this study had Jurkat cell RNA spiked in. CDR3 protein: CASSLGTSGRRTDRQYF. The CDR3 bases are TGTGCCAGCAGTTTAGGGACTAGCGGGAGGCGCACAGATAGGCAGTATTTT.